This T cell receptor (beta chain) was sequenced during a study of blood T cell repertoires in COVID-19. The overall study: The origin of the acute and convalescent COVID-19 samples was the United States, Italy and Spain.

Trimming cost V 3 bases and J 1 base; bases outside gene matches: 5. The CDR3 spans 15 residues. The germline V gene encodes CDR1 GTSNPN and CDR2 SVGIG (reference sequence). The repertoire was sequenced with immunoSEQ multiplex PCR; TCRdb's copy has only in-frame clones and lacks some. The sample yields 250,000 to 350,000 clones, 86% seen once. V and J are TRBV30 and TRBJ2-5, with 10 nucleotides matching TRBD1. The sequenced sample consisted of peripheral blood. This receptor was obtained from a woman in her seventies with COVID-19, enrolled during active disease. This chain's CDR3 is CAWRTGTGAQETQYF. The DNA of the CDR3 is TGTGCCTGGAGAACCGGGACAGGGGCCCAAGAGACCCAGTACTTC.